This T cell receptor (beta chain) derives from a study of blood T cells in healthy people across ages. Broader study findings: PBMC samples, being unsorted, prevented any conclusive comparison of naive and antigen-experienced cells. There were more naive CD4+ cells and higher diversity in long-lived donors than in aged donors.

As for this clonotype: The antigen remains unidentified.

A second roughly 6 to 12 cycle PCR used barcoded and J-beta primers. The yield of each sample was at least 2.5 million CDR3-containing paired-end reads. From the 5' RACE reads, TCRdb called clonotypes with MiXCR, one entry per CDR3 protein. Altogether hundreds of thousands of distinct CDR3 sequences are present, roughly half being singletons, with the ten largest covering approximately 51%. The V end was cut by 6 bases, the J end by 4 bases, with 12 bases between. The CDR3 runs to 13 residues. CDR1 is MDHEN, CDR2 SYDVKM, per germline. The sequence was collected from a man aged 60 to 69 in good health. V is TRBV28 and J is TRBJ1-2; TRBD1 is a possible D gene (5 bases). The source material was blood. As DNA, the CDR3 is TGTGCCAGCAGAAGGGGAAGATCCTATGGCTACACCTTC. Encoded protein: CASRRGRSYGYTF.